Following are 27 T cell receptor beta chains from one sample sequenced in a study of T cell repertoires in cytomegalovirus infection. One entry per CDR3 protein results from TCRdb running MiXCR on the reads. The data show some 300,000 distinct CDR3 sequences, around 13% seen once. Material: PBMCs. The receptors originated from a human donor in good health (CMV status not recorded). Some clones in this sample may be carry-over from other donors' samples.

This clonotype was observed a handful of times. The rearrangement uses TRBV27 and TRBJ1-5; a weak D match, TRBD1 (5 bases). V dropped 3 bases and J dropped 7 bases, with 13 bases sitting between them. This CDR3 region has 14 residues. Per the germline V gene, CDR1 is MNHEY and CDR2 is SMNVEV (reference sequence). The CDR3 DNA sequence: TGTGCCAGCAGTTTTGTGGGGCAAGGGCAGCCCCAGCATTTT. It translates to CASSFVGQGQPQHF.

Only a few counts were recorded for this clonotype. The chain uses TRBV5-1 and TRBJ2-7; D not certain. V was pared by 4 bases and J by 3 bases, with 5 bases between. This CDR3 contains 11 residues. CDR1 and CDR2 (germline): SGHRS, YFSETQ. CDR3: CASSTNYEQYF. CDR3 in DNA: TGCGCCAGCAGCACCAACTACGAGCAGTACTTC.

The chain carries TRBV15 and TRBJ2-1, with a weak D call TRBD2 (5 bases). V shed 5 bases and J shed 0 bases, with 8 bases lying between them. The CDR3 consists of 14 residues. From germline, CDR1 is LNHNV and CDR2 YYDKDF (reference sequence). CDR3 in DNA: TGTGCCACCAGCGGAGGTAGCTCCTACAATGAGCAGTTCTTC. It is translated as CATSGGSSYNEQFF.

J is TRBJ2-7 and V is TRBV20-1, with 9 bases lining up with TRBD2. The V gene end was trimmed by 7 bases and the J gene end by 3 bases; junction bases not matched to a gene: 13. CDR3 length: 15 residues. CDR1 and CDR2 (germline): DFQATT, SNEGSKA (reference sequence). CDR3 DNA sequence: TGCAGTGTCAGGGGGTTAGCGGGAGCGCTCTACGAGCAGTACTTC. As protein: CSVRGLAGALYEQYF.

This clonotype was counted only a few times. The V gene is TRBV29-1, the J gene TRBJ1-6, with no clear D. In germline, CDR1 is SQVTM, CDR2 ANQGSEA. This CDR3 contains 14 residues. V was cut by 4 bases and J by 4 bases, with 11 bases left in between. In nucleotides, the CDR3 is TGCAGCGTTGTAGGGCCCGCATATAATTCACCCCTCCACTTT. This encodes CSVVGPAYNSPLHF.

The chain uses TRBV2 and TRBJ2-3, with no clear D. This CDR3 has 13 amino acids. CDR1 is SNHLY and CDR2 is FYNNEI in the germline V gene. V was shortened by 3 bases and J by 2 bases, with 6 bases between the two germline ends. The CDR3 loop reads CASSDRSTDTQYF. CDR3 in DNA: TGTGCCAGCAGTGACAGATCCACAGATACGCAGTATTTT.

The gene calls are TRBV19 and TRBJ1-2, with a weak D call TRBD1 (5 bases). Germline V lookup: CDR1 LNHDA, CDR2 SQIVND (reference sequence). V dropped 6 bases and J dropped 6 bases, with 17 bases sitting between them. This CDR3 is built from 14 residues. The CDR3 loop reads CASRFLGAADGYTF. The DNA of the CDR3 is TGTGCCAGTAGATTTTTAGGGGCAGCGGATGGCTACACCTTC.

This clonotype was detected many times. The chain uses TRBV7-2 and TRBJ1-1; 7 nucleotides align to TRBD1. This CDR3 spans 17 amino acids. V shed 5 bases, J shed 1 base, and the junction held 13 bases outside the gene matches. From germline, CDR1 is SGHTA and CDR2 FQGNSA. The CDR3 sequence: CASSEPTGKGRNTEAFF. DNA for the CDR3: TGTGCCAGCAGCGAGCCGACAGGGAAGGGAAGGAACACTGAAGCTTTCTTT.

The table lists this clonotype with many counts. This chain links TRBV5-6 with TRBJ2-6; 9 nucleotides agree with TRBD1. Germline V gene sequence: CDR1 SGHDT, CDR2 YYEEEE. This CDR3 has 18 residues. J lost 0 bases, V lost 4 bases, and 8 bases had no gene match. CDR3: CASSPQDRGYSGANVLTF. CDR3 coding DNA: TGTGCCAGCAGCCCCCAGGACAGGGGTTACTCTGGGGCCAACGTCCTGACTTTC.

This clonotype was counted only a few times. The CDR3 sequence: CASSREWAGELFF. The DNA for the CDR3 is TGTGCCAGCAGCCGAGAGTGGGCCGGGGAGCTGTTTTTT. The chain links TRBV7-9 to TRBJ2-2, with D hard to call. The germline gives CDR1 SEHNR, CDR2 FQNEAQ (reference sequence). The CDR3 extends over 13 amino acids. The V and J ends lost 5 bases and 6 bases respectively, with 10 bases between them.

This clonotype was detected many times. The rearrangement links TRBV11-2 to TRBJ2-1, with 15 positions matching TRBD2. The CDR3 is 18 residues long. Germline V gene lookup returns CDR1 SGHAT and CDR2 FQNNGV. The trim removed 4 bases at V and 6 bases at J, leaving 10 bases unmatched. The CDR3 nucleotides are TGTGCCAGCAGCTCAGGGGGGACTAGCGGGGGGAGACCCAATGAGCAGTTCTTC. Translating it yields CASSSGGTSGGRPNEQFF.

The chain is built from TRBV29-1 and TRBJ2-1; D possibly corresponds to TRBD2 (6 bases). CDR1 and CDR2 from the germline V gene are SQVTM and ANQGSEA. The CDR3 spans 15 residues. V shed 4 bases and J shed 4 bases, with 17 bases lying between them. CDR3 sequence reads: CSVVGLRGGYNEQFF. The CDR3 DNA follows: TGCAGCGTTGTAGGACTGCGGGGCGGGTACAATGAGCAGTTCTTC.

This clonotype has a handful of counts. This chain uses TRBV15 with TRBJ2-1; D is possibly TRBD2 (6 bases). This CDR3 spans 15 amino acids. V lost 0 bases and J lost 9, with 15 bases in between. Germline V gene sequence: CDR1 LNHNV, CDR2 YYDKDF (reference sequence). Here the CDR3 reads CATSRDWGGTGEQFF. The CDR3 region has the DNA TGTGCCACCAGCAGAGATTGGGGCGGGACGGGTGAGCAGTTCTTC. The full variable domain, in which reference TRBV15 and TRBJ2-1 provide the parts outside the CDR3, is DAMVIQNPRYQVTQFGKPVTLSCSQTLNHNVMYWYQQKSSQAPKLLFHYYDKDFNNEADTPDNFQSRRPNTSFCFLDIRSPGLGDTAMYLCATSRDWGGTGEQFFGPGTRLTVL.

This clonotype was counted between two and nine times. The chain combines TRBV15 with TRBJ2-2; D could derive from TRBD1 or TRBD2 (6 bases each). V lost 9 bases to trimming and J lost 0 bases, with 20 bases between them. Germline-derived CDR1 and CDR2 are LNHNV and YYDKDF (reference sequence). This CDR3 is 17 amino acids long. The CDR3 bases are TGTGCCACGAAATTATCCGGGGGCATCTCGAACACCGGGGAGCTGTTTTTT. It encodes CATKLSGGISNTGELFF.

This clonotype was seen ten or more times. The chain combines TRBV28 with TRBJ2-7, with TRBD2 matching over 14 bases. The CDR3 has 17 amino acids. Per germline, CDR1 MDHEN and CDR2 SYDVKM. V was clipped by 2 bases and J by 4 bases; unmatched bases: 7. CDR3 region: CASSLRLAGGPGYEQYF. The CDR3, as DNA: TGTGCCAGCAGTTTAAGACTAGCGGGAGGGCCGGGATACGAGCAGTACTTC. Drawing the rest from reference TRBV28 and TRBJ2-7, the complete variable domain is DVKVTQSSRYLVKRTGEKVFLECVQDMDHENMFWYRQDPGLGLRLIYFSYDVKMKEKGDIPEGYSVSREKKERFSLILESASTNQTSMYLCASSLRLAGGPGYEQYFGPGTRLTVT.

This clonotype has ten or more counts. The chain carries TRBV7-2 and TRBJ2-5; perhaps TRBD2 as D (6 bases). Germline V gene data show CDR1 as SGHTA and CDR2 as FQGNSA. The CDR3 has 16 amino acids. Trimming removed 1 base from V and 4 bases from J, with 16 bases in between. The CDR3 sequence: CASSLGGERMRETQYF. DNA of the CDR3: TGTGCCAGCAGCTTAGGCGGGGAGAGGATGAGAGAGACCCAGTACTTC.

This clonotype was recorded at least ten times. The chain joins TRBV7-2 to TRBJ2-7, with D unclear. The CDR3 consists of 16 residues. Trimming removed 1 base at V and 3 bases at J, with 16 bases between. The germline V gene encodes CDR1 SGHTA and CDR2 FQGNSA. Here the CDR3 DNA reads TGTGCCAGCAGCTTAGTTGTGACAATCAAAAACTACGAGCAGTACTTC. Protein product: CASSLVVTIKNYEQYF.

This clonotype was recorded at least ten times. This sequence joins TRBV7-9 and TRBJ2-1; 7 bases are a match to TRBD2. The germline V gene encodes CDR1 SEHNR and CDR2 FQNEAQ (reference sequence). The J segment lost 2 bases and the V segment lost 4 bases, leaving 5 bases of the junction unmatched. This CDR3 region has 15 residues. The CDR3, as DNA: TGTGCCAGCAGCTCCGGGAGGCTGGCCTACAATGAGCAGTTCTTC. Translated: CASSSGRLAYNEQFF.

This sequence joins TRBV15 and TRBJ1-2; D not certain. V lost 1 base and J lost 0, with 9 bases in between. The CDR3 consists of 15 residues. CDR1 and CDR2 from the germline V gene are LNHNV and YYDKDF (reference sequence). CDR3 DNA: TGTGCCACCAGCAGAGTGGCCAGTTCTAACTATGGCTACACCTTC. Translation gives CATSRVASSNYGYTF.

The chain couples TRBV6-6 to TRBJ1-2; a weak D match, TRBD1 (5 bases). Trimming left V 3 bases short and J 11 bases short, with 13 bases between. The CDR3 loop spans 12 amino acids. Looked up from germline, CDR1 is MNHNY and CDR2 is SVGAGI (reference sequence). The CDR3 coding sequence is TGTGCCAGCAGTTATGAACAGGCAGTATACACCTTC. Protein product: CASSYEQAVYTF.

This clonotype occurred many times. This chain connects TRBV7-2 to TRBJ1-4; perhaps TRBD1 as D (6 bases). V was pared by 3 bases and J by 5 bases, with 13 bases between. Germline V CDR1 and CDR2: SGHTA, FQGNSA. This CDR3 has 15 residues. This CDR3 reads CASSFGQTRNEKLFF. For the CDR3, the DNA is TGTGCCAGCAGCTTTGGACAGACTCGAAATGAAAAACTGTTTTTT.

Only a few counts were recorded for this clonotype. The rearrangement joins TRBV27 to TRBJ2-5, with D uncertain. The CDR3 contains 14 residues. The V and J ends lost 4 bases and 7 bases respectively, with 16 bases between them. Germline V CDR1 and CDR2: MNHEY, SMNVEV (reference sequence). The CDR3 is CASSSWGTPRTQYF. As DNA, the CDR3 is TGTGCCAGCAGTTCCTGGGGAACCCCACGGACCCAGTACTTC.

In regard to this clonotype: This may arise from a read error, as a much more abundant clone is one base away. This CDR3 reads CASSFFGLAETQYF. CDR3 sequence (DNA): TGTGCCAGCAGTTTTTTCGGGCTAGCGGAGACCCAGTACTTC. The J gene is TRBJ2-5, the V gene TRBV28; D may be TRBD2 (6 bases). The CDR3 is 14 amino acids. V lost 3 bases, J lost 5 bases, and 13 bases lay in between. CDR1 MDHEN and CDR2 SYDVKM come from the germline V gene.

V and J are TRBV20-1 and TRBJ2-7, with 10 bases identical to TRBD2. Germline loops: CDR1 DFQATT, CDR2 SNEGSKA (reference sequence). This CDR3 has 16 amino acids. Germline trimming cut 0 bases from V and 2 bases from J; bases unmatched to any gene: 7. The CDR3 DNA sequence: TGCAGTGCTAGAGACCCCTCAGCGGGGGGGACCTACGAGCAGTACTTC. Its translation is CSARDPSAGGTYEQYF.

In this sample, this clonotype turned up a few times. The chain combines TRBV12-3 or TRBV12-4 with TRBJ1-2; 8 nucleotides align to TRBD1. J gave up 4 bases and V 4 bases, and 8 bases lay outside the gene matches. The CDR3 totals 15 residues. The CDR3 nucleotides read TGTGCCAGCAGTTCACGGACAGGGAGGGGCTATGGCTACACCTTC. Amino acids: CASSSRTGRGYGYTF.

This clonotype was observed a handful of times. This rearrangement joins TRBV19 to TRBJ1-1; D call uncertain. This CDR3 is built from 13 residues. Germline V gene data show CDR1 as LNHDA and CDR2 as SQIVND (reference sequence). Trimming took 2 bases from V and 7 from J, leaving 11 bases between them. As DNA, the CDR3 is TGTGCCAGTAGTATACGATTCAAGGGTGAAGCTTTCTTT. Residues: CASSIRFKGEAFF.

This clonotype occurred many times. The CDR3 region has the DNA TGTGCCAGCAGCCCAGCCGGTCAACGTGGCTACACCTTC. Its translation: CASSPAGQRGYTF. The gene calls are TRBV7-6 and TRBJ1-2, with unresolved D. The V end was cut by 5 bases, the J end by 7 bases, with 14 bases between. This CDR3 region has 13 residues. CDR1 is SGHVS and CDR2 is FNYEAQ in the germline V gene.